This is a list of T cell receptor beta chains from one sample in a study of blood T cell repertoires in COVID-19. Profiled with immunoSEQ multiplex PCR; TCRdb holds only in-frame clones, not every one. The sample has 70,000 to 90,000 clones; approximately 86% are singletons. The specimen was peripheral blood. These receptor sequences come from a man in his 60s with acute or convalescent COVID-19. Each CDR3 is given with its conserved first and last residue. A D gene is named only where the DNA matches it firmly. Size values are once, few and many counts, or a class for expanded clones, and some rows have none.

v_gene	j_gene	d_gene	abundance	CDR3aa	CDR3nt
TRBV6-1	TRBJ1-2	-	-	CASSEALRGAQGYTF	TGTGCCAGCAGTGAAGCGCTTCGGGGGGCTCAGGGCTACACCTTC
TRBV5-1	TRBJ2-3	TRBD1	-	CASSGTGVADTQYF	TGCGCCAGCAGCGGGACAGGGGTAGCAGATACGCAGTATTTT
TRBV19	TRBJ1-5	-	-	CASSILQAGQPQHF	TGTGCCAGTAGTATTCTACAGGCCGGTCAGCCCCAGCATTTT
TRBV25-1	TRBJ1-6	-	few	CASSAWGGANSPLHF	TGTGCCAGCAGTGCTTGGGGGGGCGCTAATTCACCCCTCCACTTT
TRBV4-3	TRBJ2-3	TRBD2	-	CASSQGAGGTDTQYF	TGCGCCAGCAGCCAAGGAGCGGGGGGCACAGATACGCAGTATTTT
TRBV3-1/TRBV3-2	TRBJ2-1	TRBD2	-	CASSSRTSVSYNEQFF	TGTGCCAGCAGCTCCCGGACTAGCGTCAGCTACAATGAGCAGTTCTTC
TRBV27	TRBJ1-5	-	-	CASTKSAGQGNQPQHF	TGTGCCAGCACCAAGAGCGCAGGGCAAGGCAATCAGCCCCAGCATTTT
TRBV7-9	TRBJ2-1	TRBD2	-	CASRDTGGRALIEQFF	TGTGCCAGCAGGGACACTGGAGGGAGGGCCCTTATAGAGCAGTTCTTC
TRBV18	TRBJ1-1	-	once	CASSPWGGEAFF	TGTGCCAGCTCACCGTGGGGGGGTGAAGCTTTCTTT
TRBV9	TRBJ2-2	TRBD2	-	CASSVGLAGANTGELFF	TGTGCCAGCAGCGTAGGACTAGCGGGGGCGAACACCGGGGAGCTGTTTTTT
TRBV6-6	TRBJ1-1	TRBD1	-	CASTGQTNTEAFF	TGTGCCAGCACGGGACAGACCAACACTGAAGCTTTCTTT
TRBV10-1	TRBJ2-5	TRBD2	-	CASSEVVAGSQETQYF	TGCGCCAGCAGTGAGGTGGTAGCGGGCTCCCAAGAGACCCAGTACTTC
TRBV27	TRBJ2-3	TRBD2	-	CASRSRGGPDTQYF	TGTGCCAGCCGCTCGCGGGGGGGACCAGATACGCAGTATTTT
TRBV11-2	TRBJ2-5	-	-	CASSLSRRGETQYF	TGTGCCAGCAGCTTATCCCGCAGGGGAGAGACCCAGTACTTC
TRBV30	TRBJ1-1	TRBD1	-	CAWSVGTGEAFF	TGTGCCTGGAGTGTGGGGACAGGGGAAGCTTTCTTT
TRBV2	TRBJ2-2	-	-	CASSVATARRELFF	TGTGCCAGCAGTGTGGCGACTGCCCGCAGGGAGCTGTTTTTT
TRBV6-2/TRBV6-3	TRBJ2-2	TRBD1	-	CASSIRDRGAGELFF	TGTGCCAGCAGCATAAGGGACAGGGGTGCCGGGGAGCTGTTTTTT
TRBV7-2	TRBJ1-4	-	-	CASSLVPVPNEKLFF	TGTGCCAGCAGCTTAGTGCCGGTCCCTAATGAAAAACTGTTTTTT
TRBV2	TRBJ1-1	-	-	CASSEGSAKNTEAFF	TGTGCCAGCAGTGAAGGCTCAGCGAAGAACACTGAAGCTTTCTTT
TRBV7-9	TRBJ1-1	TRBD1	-	CASSKGTGGMNTEAFF	TGTGCCAGCAGCAAAGGGACAGGGGGCATGAACACTGAAGCTTTCTTT
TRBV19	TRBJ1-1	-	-	CASRYRNTEAFF	TGTGCCAGTAGGTACAGGAACACTGAAGCTTTCTTT
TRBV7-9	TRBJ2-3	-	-	CASSFPGKVATSTDTQYF	TGTGCCAGCAGCTTCCCGGGGAAGGTTGCGACTAGCACAGATACGCAGTATTTT
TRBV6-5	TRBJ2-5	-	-	CASSWALGSQETQYF	TGTGCCAGCAGTTGGGCCTTGGGTTCCCAAGAGACCCAGTACTTC
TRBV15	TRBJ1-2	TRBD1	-	CAIGQGFNYGYTF	TGTGCCATCGGACAGGGGTTTAACTATGGCTACACCTTC
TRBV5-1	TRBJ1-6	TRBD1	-	CASSFGDRLTSPLHF	TGCGCCAGCAGCTTCGGGGACAGACTCACATCACCCCTCCACTTT
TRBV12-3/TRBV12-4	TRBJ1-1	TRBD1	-	CASGRQGNTEAFF	TGTGCCAGCGGTAGACAGGGAAACACTGAAGCTTTCTTT
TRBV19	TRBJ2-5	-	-	CASNPPGDGTQYF	TGTGCCAGTAATCCCCCCGGGGATGGGACCCAGTACTTC
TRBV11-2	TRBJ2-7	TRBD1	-	CASPTGGSYEQYF	TGTGCCAGTCCGACAGGGGGCTCCTACGAGCAGTACTTC
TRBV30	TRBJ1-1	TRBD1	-	CAWSVPRQGVKVEAFF	TGTGCCTGGAGTGTACCCAGACAGGGGGTTAAGGTTGAAGCTTTCTTT
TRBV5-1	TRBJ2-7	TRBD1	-	CASSGGTGGTYEQYF	TGCGCCAGCAGCGGGGGGACAGGGGGCACCTACGAGCAGTACTTC
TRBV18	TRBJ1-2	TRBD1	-	CASSPGQDYGYTF	TGTGCCAGCTCACCGGGACAGGACTATGGCTACACCTTC
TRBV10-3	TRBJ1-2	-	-	CAISREVKGYGYTF	TGTGCCATCTCCCGGGAAGTAAAAGGCTATGGCTACACCTTC
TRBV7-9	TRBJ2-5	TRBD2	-	CAARGEAYRETQYF	TGTGCAGCACGGGGGGAGGCCTACCGAGAGACCCAGTACTTC